Following are 19 T cell receptor beta chains from one sample sequenced in a study of PD-1 blockade in classical Hodgkin lymphoma. Clones were read by immunoSEQ multiplex PCR, and TCRdb kept only the in-frame ones, dropping some. The sample has 90,000 to 100,000 clones, more than 90% seen once; the top ten hold 2.5% to 3.5%. Brentuximab vedotin exposure varied among the patients, all of whom had relapsed after autologous stem cell transplantation. The sequencing used peripheral blood mononuclear cells (PBMCs), collected at baseline. Receptor source: a human donor with classical Hodgkin lymphoma.

V gene TRBV7-9 combines with J gene TRBJ2-1; D may be TRBD2 (5 bases). Germline V CDR1 and CDR2: SEHNR, FQNEAQ (reference sequence). This CDR3 region has 15 residues. Trimming stripped 5 bases from V and 0 bases from J, with 11 bases between. This CDR3 is CASSRSGSSYNEQFF. For the CDR3, the DNA is TGTGCCAGCAGCCGGAGTGGGAGCTCCTACAATGAGCAGTTCTTC.

The chain is built from TRBV18 and TRBJ2-7; D is unresolved. Trimming cost V 3 bases and J 7 bases, with 19 bases left between them. Germline assignment: CDR1 KGHSH and CDR2 LQKENI. This CDR3 spans 15 amino acids. For the CDR3, the DNA is TGTGCCAGCTCACCTGGTGCGGTATTTCCTGGTGAGCAGTACTTC. Protein: CASSPGAVFPGEQYF.

This clone was detected only once. The J gene is TRBJ2-5, the V gene TRBV30; D possibly corresponds to TRBD2 (6 bases). The length of the CDR3 is 11 residues. Germline V gives CDR1 GTSNPN, CDR2 SVGIG (reference sequence). The V end lost 0 bases, the J end lost 7 bases, and 6 bases lay between the germline ends. The CDR3 region is CAWSVGGTQYF. The CDR3, as DNA: TGTGCCTGGAGTGTCGGGGGGACCCAGTACTTC.

The rearrangement joins TRBV5-8 to TRBJ1-3; unclear D gene. This CDR3 comprises 14 residues. The V gene's germline CDR1 is SGHTS and CDR2 YDEGEE. The V and J ends lost 5 bases and 0 bases respectively, with 9 bases between them. CDR3 DNA sequence: TGTGCCAGCAGGTACCGGAGCTCTGGAAACACCATATATTTT. Translated: CASRYRSSGNTIYF.

The chain links TRBV10-2 to TRBJ2-7; 8 bases are a match to TRBD2. The CDR3 sequence is 15 residues long. V was clipped by 0 bases and J by 2 bases; unmatched bases: 3. Germline V gene data show CDR1 as WSHSY and CDR2 as SAAADI. The CDR3 DNA follows: TGCGCCAGCAGTGAGTCTAGCGGGGCCACCTACGAGCAGTACTTC. This gives the protein CASSESSGATYEQYF.

V usage is TRBV30 and J usage is TRBJ1-2, with a possible D match to TRBD1 (6 bases). Per the germline V gene, CDR1 is GTSNPN and CDR2 is SVGIG (reference sequence). The CDR3 contains 12 residues. Deletions cut 0 bases from V and 7 bases from J, with 9 bases between. Here the CDR3 DNA reads TGTGCCTGGAGTGTACAGGGTGGTGGCTACACCTTC. This gives the protein CAWSVQGGGYTF.

The gene calls are TRBV6-1 and TRBJ1-2; 10 bases align to TRBD1. CDR1 is MNHNS, CDR2 SASEGT, per germline. The junction had 5 bases not matched to a gene; V was cut back by 8 bases and J by 8 bases. CDR3 size: 12 residues. CDR3: CASLDRGRGYTF. DNA for the CDR3: TGTGCCAGCCTCGACAGGGGGCGAGGCTACACCTTC.

This clone was counted once. The chain combines TRBV7-2 with TRBJ2-2; TRBD2 matches 7 bases. Trimming removed 3 bases from V and 3 bases from J; junction bases left unmatched: 4. The V gene's germline CDR1 is SGHTA and CDR2 FQGNSA. The CDR3 spans 15 residues. The CDR3 DNA follows: TGTGCCAGCAGCTTCCGCGGGAGCGACACCGGGGAGCTGTTTTTT. Translation: CASSFRGSDTGELFF.

Here the CDR3 reads CASSLLDEQYF. The CDR3 DNA follows: TGTGCCAGCAGCTTACTTGACGAGCAGTACTTC. The chain joins TRBV7-8 to TRBJ2-7; D remains ambiguous. V gave up 2 bases and J gave up 5 bases, with 4 bases separating them. This CDR3 is 11 amino acids long. Germline CDR1 SGHVS, CDR2 FQNEAQ. Full variable domain (rest looked up from reference TRBV7-8 and TRBJ2-7): GAGVSQSPRYKVAKRGQDVALRCDPISGHVSLFWYQQALGQGPEFLTYFQNEAQLDKSGLPSDRFFAERPEGSVSTLKIQRTQQEDSAVYLCASSLLDEQYFGPGTRLTVT.

The chain has TRBV6-5 and TRBJ2-5; D tentatively fits TRBD1 or TRBD2 (6 bases each). The CDR3 is made up of 13 amino acids. V gave up 3 bases and J gave up 5 bases, with 10 bases separating them. The germline gives CDR1 MNHEY, CDR2 SVGAGI. In nucleotides, the CDR3 is TGTGCCAGCAGTTATTGGGGGGCTGAGACCCAGTACTTC. Its translation is CASSYWGAETQYF.

This chain uses TRBV7-9 with TRBJ1-4, with D unclear. The ends were cut back, 1 base at V and 2 bases at J, with 8 bases in the middle. CDR1 is SEHNR and CDR2 is FQNEAQ in the germline V gene (reference sequence). CDR3 length: 15 residues. CDR3 loop: CASSLVSRTNEKLFF. The CDR3 DNA reads TGTGCCAGCAGCTTAGTTTCCCGGACTAATGAAAAACTGTTTTTT.

The rearrangement joins TRBV19 to TRBJ1-2; 7 bases are shared with TRBD1. This CDR3 has 14 residues. CDR1 LNHDA and CDR2 SQIVND come from the germline V gene (reference sequence). Unmatched junction bases numbered 9, after V lost 4 bases and J lost 7 bases. CDR3 in DNA: TGTGCCAGTAGTACAACACAGGGGTTAGCTGGCTACACCTTC. This sequence encodes CASSTTQGLAGYTF.

As for this clone: An end of the junction differs from the germline gene, which may be a read error. V is TRBV28 and J is TRBJ2-2; D is perhaps TRBD2 (6 bases). The CDR3 sequence is 15 residues long. CDR1 and CDR2 (germline): MDHEN, SYDVKM. The CDR3 loop reads CASSFEGLYTGELFF. In DNA, the CDR3 is TGTGCTAGCAGTTTCGAGGGACTTTACACCGGGGAGCTGTTTTTT. The full variable domain, its missing parts supplied by reference TRBV28 and TRBJ2-2, is DVKVTQSSRYLVKRTGEKVFLECVQDMDHENMFWYRQDPGLGLRLIYFSYDVKMKEKGDIPEGYSVSREKKERFSLILESASTNQTSMYLCASSFEGLYTGELFFGEGSRLTVL.

The sample holds a few counts of this clone. The V and J genes are TRBV6-5 and TRBJ2-7; 7 positions match TRBD2. After removal of 9 bases from V and 4 bases from J, the junction contained 9 bases not matched to a gene. This CDR3 comprises 13 residues. Germline V gives CDR1 MNHEY, CDR2 SVGAGI. In nucleotides, the CDR3 is TGTGCCAGTTGGGCTAGCGGAACTTACGAGCAGTACTTC. Protein sequence: CASWASGTYEQYF.

This chain joins TRBV5-1 and TRBJ2-7; unclear D gene. Looked up from germline, CDR1 is SGHRS and CDR2 is YFSETQ. V was pared by 1 base and J by 7 bases, with 6 bases between. The length of the CDR3 is 11 residues. The CDR3 bases are TGCGCCAGCAGCTTGAATCAAGAGCAGTACTTC. Its translation is CASSLNQEQYF.

V and J are TRBV4-1 and TRBJ2-1; D is possibly TRBD1 (6 bases). The CDR3 sequence is 16 residues long. Germline V CDR1 and CDR2: MGHRA, YSYEKL. The V gene lost 5 bases and the J gene lost 4 bases, with 18 bases spanning the gap. The CDR3 protein is CASSSGDPFPYNEQFF. CDR3 bases: TGCGCCAGCAGCTCAGGGGACCCTTTCCCTTACAATGAGCAGTTCTTC.

This sequence joins TRBV14 and TRBJ2-1; 14 bases agree with TRBD2. Germline CDR1 and CDR2: SGHDN and FVKESK. V lost 3 bases and J lost 8; bases outside the gene matches: 9. The CDR3 contains 17 residues. CDR3 sequence (DNA): TGTGCCAGCAGCCATCTTCCCGGACTAGCGGGAGGTTATGAGCAGTTCTTC. Protein sequence: CASSHLPGLAGGYEQFF.

The chain couples TRBV7-9 to TRBJ1-4; tentative D call: TRBD1 (5 bases). Per the germline V gene, CDR1 is SEHNR and CDR2 is FQNEAQ (reference sequence). V was trimmed by 7 bases and J by 8 bases, leaving 5 bases between them. The CDR3 is 10 residues long. CDR3 region: CASKGEKLFF. CDR3 coding DNA: TGTGCCAGCAAGGGGGAAAAACTGTTTTTT.

The chain is built from TRBV9 and TRBJ2-7; no clear D. With 0 bases removed from V and 1 base from J, the gap between germline ends came to 8 bases. The V gene's germline CDR1 is SGDLS and CDR2 YYNGEE. The CDR3 has 14 residues. This chain's CDR3 is CASSVGAQSYEQYF. CDR3 sequence (DNA): TGTGCCAGCAGCGTAGGGGCCCAGTCCTACGAGCAGTACTTC.